This entry is about one T cell receptor beta chain. Its antigen is currently unknown. Sequenced by immunoSEQ multiplex PCR; TCRdb stores in-frame clones only, minus some. Among about 37,000 clones listed, approximately 84% were seen once. V was clipped by 0 bases and J by 5 bases, with 7 bases between them. From germline, CDR1 is SGHAT and CDR2 FQNNGV. This CDR3 spans 13 amino acids. These data originate in a study of OX40 agonist ivuxolimab in advanced cancers. Study background: The patients received agonistic anti-OX40 (CD134) antibody ivuxolimab.

Study-level points and caveats: CD4+ and CD8+ blood T cells expanded clonally by week 6 at 0.1 to 3.0 mg/kg.

The sequence was collected from an adult with an advanced solid tumor such as melanoma, head and neck, liver or kidney cancer. The chain carries TRBV11-2 and TRBJ1-1, with TRBD1 as a possible D gene (6 bases). Sequences were derived from CD4+ or CD8+ T cells sorted from blood, sampled in a trial of the OX40 agonist ivuxolimab. The CDR3 loop reads CASSLEDRTEAFF. In DNA form, the CDR3 reads TGTGCCAGCAGCTTAGAGGACAGAACTGAAGCTTTCTTT.